A selection of T cell receptor beta chains follows, all from one sample in a study of shared clonotypes between healthy human individuals. Some clones are missing from TCRdb's copy, which holds only in-frame ones; the method was immunoSEQ multiplex PCR. The data show hundreds of thousands of clones, around 78% seen once. The material sequenced was PBMCs. The receptors derive from a woman between 40 and 50 years old in good health. Some clones in this sample may be carry-over from other donors' samples. CDR3s include the opening cysteine and the closing phenylalanine or tryptophan. The order of the fields is D gene, J gene, clone size, CDR3 length, V gene, CDR3 protein, CDR3 DNA. A D gene is named only where the DNA matches it firmly. The size entry is marked missing in some rows and otherwise reads once, few, many or a size class.

d_call: NA; j_call: TRBJ2-7; clone_size: NA; cdr3_length: 15; v_call: TRBV11-2; cdr3_aa: CASSLEPSVEVEQYF; cdr3_nt: TGTGCCAGCAGCTTAGAGCCATCCGTAGAGGTCGAGCAGTACTTC
d_call: TRBD1; j_call: TRBJ1-1; clone_size: NA; cdr3_length: 15; v_call: TRBV5-1; cdr3_aa: CASRQDGRTGTEAFF; cdr3_nt: TGCGCCAGCAGACAGGACGGGCGGACAGGGACTGAAGCTTTCTTT
d_call: NA; j_call: TRBJ2-5; clone_size: NA; cdr3_length: 13; v_call: TRBV7-7; cdr3_aa: CASSGGHQETQYF; cdr3_nt: TGTGCCAGCAGCGGGGGCCACCAAGAGACCCAGTACTTC
d_call: TRBD2; j_call: TRBJ2-1; clone_size: once; cdr3_length: 16; v_call: TRBV7-3; cdr3_aa: CASSLMGTSGTHEQFF; cdr3_nt: TGTGCCAGCAGCTTAATGGGGACTAGCGGGACCCATGAGCAGTTCTTC
d_call: NA; j_call: TRBJ1-4; clone_size: NA; cdr3_length: 16; v_call: TRBV4-1; cdr3_aa: CASSHTPGVTNEKLFF; cdr3_nt: TGCGCCAGCAGCCACACCCCGGGAGTTACGAATGAAAAACTGTTTTTT
d_call: NA; j_call: TRBJ2-7; clone_size: NA; cdr3_length: 12; v_call: TRBV4-1; cdr3_aa: CASSTSTYEQYF; cdr3_nt: TGCGCCAGCAGCACTTCAACCTACGAGCAGTACTTC
d_call: NA; j_call: TRBJ2-2; clone_size: NA; cdr3_length: 13; v_call: TRBV7-2; cdr3_aa: CASSLDPSGELFF; cdr3_nt: TGTGCCAGCAGCTTAGATCCCTCCGGGGAGCTGTTTTTT
d_call: NA; j_call: TRBJ2-3; clone_size: NA; cdr3_length: 15; v_call: TRBV2; cdr3_aa: CASSGGPAVGGTQYF; cdr3_nt: TGTGCCAGCAGCGGGGGTCCGGCGGTGGGTGGTACGCAGTATTTT
d_call: TRBD2; j_call: TRBJ2-1; clone_size: NA; cdr3_length: 14; v_call: TRBV2; cdr3_aa: CASRGLAGTNEQFF; cdr3_nt: TGTGCCAGCAGGGGACTAGCGGGCACTAATGAGCAGTTCTTC
d_call: NA; j_call: TRBJ2-2; clone_size: NA; cdr3_length: 16; v_call: TRBV7-8; cdr3_aa: CASSFSYGANTGELFF; cdr3_nt: TGTGCCAGCAGCTTCAGTTACGGCGCGAACACCGGGGAGCTGTTTTTT
d_call: NA; j_call: TRBJ1-1; clone_size: NA; cdr3_length: 13; v_call: TRBV4-1; cdr3_aa: CASSQAGAVVAFF; cdr3_nt: TGCGCCAGCAGCCAAGCGGGGGCAGTGGTGGCTTTCTTT
d_call: TRBD2; j_call: TRBJ2-1; clone_size: few; cdr3_length: 15; v_call: TRBV9; cdr3_aa: CASSAVAGGYNEQFF; cdr3_nt: TGTGCCAGCAGCGCCGTAGCGGGAGGGTACAATGAGCAGTTCTTC
d_call: NA; j_call: TRBJ2-7; clone_size: NA; cdr3_length: 14; v_call: TRBV19; cdr3_aa: CASSIRQSSYEQYF; cdr3_nt: TGTGCCAGTAGTATACGGCAGAGCTCCTACGAGCAGTACTTC
d_call: NA; j_call: TRBJ1-1; clone_size: NA; cdr3_length: 17; v_call: TRBV5-1; cdr3_aa: CASSVQGPGQGNTEAFF; cdr3_nt: TGCGCCAGCAGCGTACAGGGACCCGGGCAGGGGAACACTGAAGCTTTCTTT
d_call: NA; j_call: TRBJ1-5; clone_size: NA; cdr3_length: 15; v_call: TRBV18; cdr3_aa: CASSPLAGQGQPQHF; cdr3_nt: TGTGCCAGCTCACCACTGGCGGGGCAGGGTCAGCCCCAGCATTTT
d_call: TRBD2; j_call: TRBJ2-1; clone_size: NA; cdr3_length: 19; v_call: TRBV5-1; cdr3_aa: CASSPGGTSGRSSYNEQFF; cdr3_nt: TGCGCCAGCAGCCCAGGAGGGACTAGCGGGAGGAGCTCCTACAATGAGCAGTTCTTC
d_call: NA; j_call: TRBJ2-3; clone_size: NA; cdr3_length: 15; v_call: TRBV14; cdr3_aa: CASSQVFLASDTQYF; cdr3_nt: TGTGCCAGCAGCCAAGTTTTCCTAGCGTCCGATACGCAGTATTTT
d_call: NA; j_call: TRBJ2-7; clone_size: NA; cdr3_length: 17; v_call: TRBV15; cdr3_aa: CATSPVEGRPSSYEQYF; cdr3_nt: TGTGCCACCAGCCCAGTCGAGGGACGGCCAAGCTCCTACGAGCAGTACTTC
d_call: TRBD2; j_call: TRBJ2-7; clone_size: NA; cdr3_length: 14; v_call: TRBV28; cdr3_aa: CASSFSSGTGEQYF; cdr3_nt: TGTGCCAGCAGTTTTTCTAGCGGGACTGGGGAGCAGTACTTC
d_call: NA; j_call: TRBJ2-7; clone_size: NA; cdr3_length: 12; v_call: TRBV18; cdr3_aa: CASSPVPYEQYF; cdr3_nt: TGTGCCAGCTCGCCGGTTCCCTACGAGCAGTACTTC
d_call: NA; j_call: TRBJ2-3; clone_size: NA; cdr3_length: 11; v_call: TRBV30; cdr3_aa: CARSVGSAQYF; cdr3_nt: TGTGCCCGGAGTGTTGGGAGCGCGCAGTATTTT
d_call: TRBD1; j_call: TRBJ1-2; clone_size: NA; cdr3_length: 13; v_call: TRBV28; cdr3_aa: CASSRQGNYGYTF; cdr3_nt: TGTGCCAGCAGTCGACAGGGAAATTATGGCTACACCTTC
d_call: TRBD1; j_call: TRBJ2-5; clone_size: NA; cdr3_length: 14; v_call: TRBV9; cdr3_aa: CASSAGQGQETQYF; cdr3_nt: TGTGCCAGCAGCGCAGGACAGGGCCAAGAGACTCAGTACTTC